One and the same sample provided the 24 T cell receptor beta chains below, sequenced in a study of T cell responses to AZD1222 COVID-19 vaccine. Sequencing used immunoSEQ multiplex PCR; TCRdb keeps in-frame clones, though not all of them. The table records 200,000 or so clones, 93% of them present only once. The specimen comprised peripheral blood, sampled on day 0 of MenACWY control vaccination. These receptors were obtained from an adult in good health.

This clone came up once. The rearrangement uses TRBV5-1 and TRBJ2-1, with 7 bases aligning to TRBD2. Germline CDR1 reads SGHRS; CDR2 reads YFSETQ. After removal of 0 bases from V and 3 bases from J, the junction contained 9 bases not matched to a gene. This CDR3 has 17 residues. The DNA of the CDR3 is TGCGCCAGCAGCTTGGGCCGTTCGGCGGGGGTCTACAATGAGCAGTTCTTC. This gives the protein CASSLGRSAGVYNEQFF.

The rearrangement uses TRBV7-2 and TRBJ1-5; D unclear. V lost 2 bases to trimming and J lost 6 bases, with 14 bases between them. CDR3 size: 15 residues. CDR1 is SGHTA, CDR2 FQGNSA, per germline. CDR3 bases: TGTGCCAGCAGCTTATCCGTAGGGCTGGGTCAGCCCCAGCATTTT. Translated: CASSLSVGLGQPQHF.

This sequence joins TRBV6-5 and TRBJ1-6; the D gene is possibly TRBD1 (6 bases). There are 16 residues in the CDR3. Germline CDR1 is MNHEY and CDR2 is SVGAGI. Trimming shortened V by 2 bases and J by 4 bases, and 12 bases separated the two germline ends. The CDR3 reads CASSYTPGQYNSPLHF. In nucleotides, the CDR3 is TGTGCCAGCAGTTACACACCGGGACAATATAATTCACCCCTCCACTTT.

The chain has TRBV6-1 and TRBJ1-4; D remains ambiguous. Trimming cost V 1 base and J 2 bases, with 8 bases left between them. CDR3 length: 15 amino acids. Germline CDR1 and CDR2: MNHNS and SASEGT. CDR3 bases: TGTGCCAGCAGTGAAGGAGGAGTTACTAATGAAAAACTGTTTTTT. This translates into CASSEGGVTNEKLFF.

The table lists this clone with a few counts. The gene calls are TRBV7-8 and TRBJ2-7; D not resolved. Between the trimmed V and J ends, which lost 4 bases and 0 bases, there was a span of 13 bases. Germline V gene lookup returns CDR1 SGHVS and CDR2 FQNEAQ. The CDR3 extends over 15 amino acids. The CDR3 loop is CASSSLPLSSYEQYF. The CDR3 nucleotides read TGTGCCAGCAGCTCCTTACCACTTTCCTCCTACGAGCAGTACTTC.

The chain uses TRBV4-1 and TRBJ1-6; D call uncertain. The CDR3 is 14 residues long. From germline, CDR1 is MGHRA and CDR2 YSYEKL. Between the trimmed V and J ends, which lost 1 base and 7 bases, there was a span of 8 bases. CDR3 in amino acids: CASSQGTGNSPLHF. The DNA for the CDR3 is TGCGCCAGCAGCCAAGGGACGGGGAATTCACCCCTCCACTTT.

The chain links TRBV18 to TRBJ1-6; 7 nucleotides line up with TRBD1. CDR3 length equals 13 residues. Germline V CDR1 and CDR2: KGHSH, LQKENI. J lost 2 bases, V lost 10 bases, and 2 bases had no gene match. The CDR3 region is CATGTAYNSPLHF. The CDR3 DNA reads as TGTGCCACTGGGACAGCCTATAATTCACCCCTCCACTTT.

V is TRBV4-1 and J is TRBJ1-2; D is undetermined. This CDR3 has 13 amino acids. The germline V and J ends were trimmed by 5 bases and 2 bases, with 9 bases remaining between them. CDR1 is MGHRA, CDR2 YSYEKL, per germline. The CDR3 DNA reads TGCGCCAGCAGCGGCGGATTAAACTATGGCTACACCTTC. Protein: CASSGGLNYGYTF.

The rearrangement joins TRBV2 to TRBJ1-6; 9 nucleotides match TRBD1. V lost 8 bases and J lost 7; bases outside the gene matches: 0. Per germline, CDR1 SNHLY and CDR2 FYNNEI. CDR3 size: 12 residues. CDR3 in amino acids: CASGTGNSPLHF. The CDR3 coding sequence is TGTGCCAGCGGGACAGGGAATTCACCCCTCCACTTT.

The CDR3 here is CASSFGGVSGELFF. The CDR3 coding sequence is TGTGCCAGCAGCTTTGGGGGGGTCTCCGGGGAGCTGTTTTTT. This chain joins TRBV13 and TRBJ2-2; 7 nucleotides line up with TRBD2. Germline V gene data show CDR1 as PRHDT and CDR2 as FYEKMQ (reference sequence). V gave up 3 bases and J gave up 6 bases; unmatched junction bases: 4. The CDR3 consists of 14 residues.

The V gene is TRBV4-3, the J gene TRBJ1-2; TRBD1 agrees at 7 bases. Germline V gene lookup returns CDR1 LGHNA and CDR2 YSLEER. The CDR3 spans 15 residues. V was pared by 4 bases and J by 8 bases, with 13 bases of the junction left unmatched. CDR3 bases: TGCGCCAGCAGCCGAGCAGGTGACAGGGCAGGCGGCTACACCTTC. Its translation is CASSRAGDRAGGYTF.

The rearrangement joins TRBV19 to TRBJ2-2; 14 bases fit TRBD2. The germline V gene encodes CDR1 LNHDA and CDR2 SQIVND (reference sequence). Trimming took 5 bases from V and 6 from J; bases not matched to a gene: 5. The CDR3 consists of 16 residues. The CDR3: CASSLGLAGGPGELFF. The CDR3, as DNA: TGTGCCAGTAGTCTAGGACTAGCGGGGGGCCCCGGGGAGCTGTTTTTT.

CDR3 DNA: TGTGCCAGCAGCACCTCGGACAGGGGTGGTGGCTACACCTTC. It codes for CASSTSDRGGGYTF. The chain has TRBV4-2 and TRBJ1-2; TRBD1 matches at 9 bases. CDR1 is LGHNA and CDR2 is YNFKEQ in the germline V gene. The CDR3 runs 14 residues. The V segment lost 5 bases and the J segment 7 bases; nucleotides outside the gene matches: 8.

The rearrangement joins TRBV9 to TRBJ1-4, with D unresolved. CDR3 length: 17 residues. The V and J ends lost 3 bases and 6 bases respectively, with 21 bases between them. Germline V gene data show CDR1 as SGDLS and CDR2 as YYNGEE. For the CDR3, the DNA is TGTGCCAGCAGCGGAGGCCCTTCGGGGATAAGTGATGAAAAACTGTTTTTT. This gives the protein CASSGGPSGISDEKLFF.

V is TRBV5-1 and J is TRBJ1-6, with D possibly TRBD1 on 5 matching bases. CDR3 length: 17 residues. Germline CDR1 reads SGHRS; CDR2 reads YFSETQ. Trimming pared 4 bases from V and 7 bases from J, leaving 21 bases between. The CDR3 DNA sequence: TGCGCCAGCAGCGTAGGCGGGGCGGACACGAGAAATTCACCCCTCCACTTT. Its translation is CASSVGGADTRNSPLHF.

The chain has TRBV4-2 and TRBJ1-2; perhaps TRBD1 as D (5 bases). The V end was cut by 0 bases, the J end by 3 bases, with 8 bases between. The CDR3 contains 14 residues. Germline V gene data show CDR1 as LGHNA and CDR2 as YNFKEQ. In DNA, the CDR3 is TGTGCCAGCAGCCAAGATACGGGGGACTATGGCTACACCTTC. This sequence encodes CASSQDTGDYGYTF.

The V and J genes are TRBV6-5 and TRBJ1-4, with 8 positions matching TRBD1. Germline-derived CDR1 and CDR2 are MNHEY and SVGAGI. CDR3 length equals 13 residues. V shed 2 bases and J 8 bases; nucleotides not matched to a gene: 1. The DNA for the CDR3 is TGTGCCAGCAGTTACGACAGGGGCGAAAAACTGTTTTTT. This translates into CASSYDRGEKLFF.

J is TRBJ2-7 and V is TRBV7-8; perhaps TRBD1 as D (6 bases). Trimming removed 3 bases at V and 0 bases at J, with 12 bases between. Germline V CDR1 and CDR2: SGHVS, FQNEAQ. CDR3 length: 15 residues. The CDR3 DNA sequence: TGTGCCAGCAGCTTGAACAGGGTCGGCTCCTACGAGCAGTACTTC. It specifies CASSLNRVGSYEQYF.

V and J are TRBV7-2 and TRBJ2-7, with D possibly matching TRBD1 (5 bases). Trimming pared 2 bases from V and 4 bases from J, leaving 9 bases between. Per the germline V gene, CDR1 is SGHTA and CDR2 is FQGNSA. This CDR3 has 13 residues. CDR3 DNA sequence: TGTGCCAGCAGCTTACAGCAGGGATACGAGCAGTACTTC. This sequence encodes CASSLQQGYEQYF.

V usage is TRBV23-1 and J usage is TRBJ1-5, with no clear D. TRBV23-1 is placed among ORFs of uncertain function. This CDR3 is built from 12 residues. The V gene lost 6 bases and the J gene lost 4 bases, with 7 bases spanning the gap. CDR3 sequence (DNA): TGCGCCAGCAGCAGAGAGAATCAGCCCCAGCATTTT. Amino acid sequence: CASSRENQPQHF.

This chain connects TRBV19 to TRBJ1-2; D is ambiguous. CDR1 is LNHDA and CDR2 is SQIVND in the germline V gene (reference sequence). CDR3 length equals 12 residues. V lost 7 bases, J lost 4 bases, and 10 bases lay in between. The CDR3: CASTPTAYGYTF. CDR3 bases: TGTGCCAGTACTCCGACGGCCTATGGCTACACCTTC.

CDR3 amino acids: CASSQGVNTEAFF. DNA for the CDR3: TGCGCCAGCAGCCAAGGGGTAAATACTGAAGCTTTCTTT. This chain joins TRBV4-1 and TRBJ1-1; D not certain. This CDR3 has 13 amino acids. CDR1 and CDR2 (germline): MGHRA, YSYEKL. Trimming pared 1 base from V and 5 bases from J, leaving 8 bases between.

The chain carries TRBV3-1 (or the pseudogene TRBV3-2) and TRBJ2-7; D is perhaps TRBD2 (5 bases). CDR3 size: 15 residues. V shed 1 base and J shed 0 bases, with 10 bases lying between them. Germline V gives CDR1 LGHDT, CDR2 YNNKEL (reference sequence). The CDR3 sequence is CASSQARGPSYEQYF. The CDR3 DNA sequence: TGTGCCAGCAGCCAAGCCCGGGGTCCCTCCTACGAGCAGTACTTC.

For the CDR3, the DNA is TGTGCCAGCAGCGCAAGGGGACAGCCCAATCAGCCCCAGCATTTT. It is translated as CASSARGQPNQPQHF. This rearrangement joins TRBV6-5 to TRBJ1-5, with TRBD1 identical over 7 bases. CDR3 length equals 15 residues. CDR1 is MNHEY, CDR2 SVGAGI, per germline. V lost 6 bases to trimming and J lost 3 bases; unmatched junction nucleotides: 8.